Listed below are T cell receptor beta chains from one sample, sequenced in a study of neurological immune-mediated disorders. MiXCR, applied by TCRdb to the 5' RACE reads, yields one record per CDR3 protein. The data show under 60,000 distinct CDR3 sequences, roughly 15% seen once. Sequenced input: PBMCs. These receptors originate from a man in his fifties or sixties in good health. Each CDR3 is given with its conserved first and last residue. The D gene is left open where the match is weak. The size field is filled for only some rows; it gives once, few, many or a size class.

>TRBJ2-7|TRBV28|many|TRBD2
TGTGCCAGCAGGCTAGCGGGAGGGGGTTTGGACGAGCAGTACTTC
CASRLAGGGLDEQYF
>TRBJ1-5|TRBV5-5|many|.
TGTGCCAGCAGCTTGGAGGGATGGAGCAATCAGCCCCAGCATTTT
CASSLEGWSNQPQHF
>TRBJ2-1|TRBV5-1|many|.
TGCGCCAGCAGAGACGGAGGAAGGGCCTACAATGAGCAGTTCTTC
CASRDGGRAYNEQFF
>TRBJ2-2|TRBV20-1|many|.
TGCAGTGCTAAGGAGAGAGCGGCCGGGGAGCTGTTTTTT
CSAKERAAGELFF
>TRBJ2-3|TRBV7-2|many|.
TGTGCCAGCAGCTTGATGGGTACCGCAGATACGCAGTATTTT
CASSLMGTADTQYF
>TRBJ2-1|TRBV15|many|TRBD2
TGTGCCACCTCGAAGCTAGCGGGGCCTAATGAGCAGTTCTTC
CATSKLAGPNEQFF
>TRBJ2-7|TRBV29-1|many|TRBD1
TGCAGCGTTGGGGGACAGGGGGAAGCCGAGCAGTACTTC
CSVGGQGEAEQYF
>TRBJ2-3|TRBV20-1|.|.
TGCAGTGCTAGAGATCTCCCGGGATCCGCGGCAGATACGCAGTATTTT
CSARDLPGSAADTQYF
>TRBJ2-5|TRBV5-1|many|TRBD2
TGCGCCAGCAGCTTGGAGGGTAGCGGGAGATATGAGACCCAGTACTTC
CASSLEGSGRYETQYF
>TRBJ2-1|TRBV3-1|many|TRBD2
TGTGCCAGCAGCCCCCGAGCGGGAGGCCCCGTCTTC
CASSPRAGGPVF
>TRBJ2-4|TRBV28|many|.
TGTGCCAGCTGTACTAATATGAACATTCAGTACTTC
CASCTNMNIQYF
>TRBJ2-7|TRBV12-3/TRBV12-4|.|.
TGTGCCAGCAGTCAGGGTATCTACGAGCAGTACTTC
CASSQGIYEQYF
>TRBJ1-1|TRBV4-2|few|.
TGTGCCAGCAGCCAAGATTACGGGGTATGGGGAACTGAAGCTTTCTTT
CASSQDYGVWGTEAFF
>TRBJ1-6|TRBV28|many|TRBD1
TGTGCCAGCAGTCCGGGACAGGCCAATTCACCCCTCCACTTT
CASSPGQANSPLHF
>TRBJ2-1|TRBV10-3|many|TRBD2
TGTGCCATCAGTGGGGCGCTAGCGGGATCCAGCTCCTACAATGAGCAGTTCTTC
CAISGALAGSSSYNEQFF
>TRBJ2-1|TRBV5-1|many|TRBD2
TGCGCCAGCAGCTTGGCTAGACTAGCGCCTGAGCAGTTCTTC
CASSLARLAPEQFF
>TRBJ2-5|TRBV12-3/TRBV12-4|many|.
TGTGCCAGCAGTTTAGCGGGCCTAGCAGAGACCCAGTACTTC
CASSLAGLAETQYF
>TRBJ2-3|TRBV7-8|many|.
TGTGCCAGCAGCCCACAAGGGGGGACAGATACGCAGTATTTT
CASSPQGGTDTQYF
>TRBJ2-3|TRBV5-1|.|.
TGCGCCAGCAGCTTCGTCCAGGACGGAGGTAGCACAGATACGCAGTATTTT
CASSFVQDGGSTDTQYF
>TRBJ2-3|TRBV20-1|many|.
TGCAGTGCGGCTAGCGACGCTACGCAGTATTTT
CSAASDATQYF
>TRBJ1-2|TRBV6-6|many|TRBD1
TGTGCCAGCACCGACCCTCCGGGACAGGGGGGGGATGGCTACACCTTC
CASTDPPGQGGDGYTF
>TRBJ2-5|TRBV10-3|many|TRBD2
TGTGCCATCAGTGAGTTAACTAGCGGGAGGCAAGAGACCCAGTACTTC
CAISELTSGRQETQYF
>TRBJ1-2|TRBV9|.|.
TGTGCCAGCAGCGTCACAGGGTTCTATGGCTACACCTTC
CASSVTGFYGYTF